This passage covers 23 T cell receptor beta chains from one sample sequenced in a study of post-analysis software for immune sequencing data. Libraries were made from TCR beta cDNA, and they carried unique molecular identifiers. MiXCR was run by TCRdb on the PCR reads, yielding one entry per CDR3 protein. The sample holds about 540,000 distinct CDR3 sequences; 30% to 40% are singletons and the top ten take 5% to 6%. The antigens for these receptors are not known. Regarding the study as a whole: Patients had higher frequencies than controls of five or six TRBV segments, including TRBV5-6, TRBV5-1 and TRBV20-1.

Material: blood. These receptors all stem from a girl younger than 18 with multiple sclerosis.

The chain has TRBV5-5 and TRBJ2-1, with D possibly TRBD2 on 6 matching bases. Looked up from germline, CDR1 is SGHKS and CDR2 is YYEKEE (reference sequence). The CDR3 contains 14 residues. V lost 3 bases and J 7 bases, leaving 14 bases between the germline ends. The CDR3: CASSWGTGANEQFF. The CDR3 bases are TGTGCCAGCAGCTGGGGGACTGGCGCGAATGAGCAGTTCTTC.

This clonotype was detected only a few times. The J gene is TRBJ2-1, the V gene TRBV3-1, with unresolved D. This CDR3 region has 13 residues. The germline V gene encodes CDR1 LGHDT and CDR2 YNNKEL (reference sequence). Trimming took 6 bases from V and 6 from J, leaving 12 bases between them. In DNA, the CDR3 is TGTGCCAGCAGTCTGAAGGTCGGCAATGAGCAGTTCTTC. It encodes CASSLKVGNEQFF.

The V call is TRBV7-3, the J call TRBJ1-1, with TRBD1 matching over 7 bases. The CDR3 length is 15 residues. Germline V gene sequence: CDR1 SGHTA, CDR2 FQGTGA. V shed 5 bases and J 4 bases; nucleotides not matched to a gene: 10. CDR3 protein: CASSGTGATGTEAFF. The CDR3 DNA reads as TGTGCCAGCAGCGGAACAGGGGCTACGGGCACTGAAGCTTTCTTT.

This clonotype was seen only a few times. The V gene is TRBV12-3 or TRBV12-4, the J gene TRBJ1-1; D perhaps matches TRBD1 (6 bases). There are 14 residues in the CDR3. The germline V and J ends were trimmed by 6 bases and 5 bases, with 16 bases remaining between them. CDR3 DNA: TGTGCCAGCAGGGGGGCGAGAGGAGCTACTGAAGCTTTCTTT. This gives the protein CASRGARGATEAFF.

V and J are TRBV27 and TRBJ1-2; 7 nucleotides agree with TRBD1. The CDR3 extends over 13 amino acids. Germline V gene lookup returns CDR1 MNHEY and CDR2 SMNVEV (reference sequence). Unmatched junction bases numbered 0, after V lost 2 bases and J lost 3 bases. The CDR3 is CASSLRGHYGYTF. In nucleotides, the CDR3 is TGTGCCAGCAGTTTAAGGGGGCACTATGGCTACACCTTC.

The chain couples TRBV2 to TRBJ1-1, with a tentative D call TRBD1 (5 bases). Germline assignment: CDR1 SNHLY and CDR2 FYNNEI. The CDR3 consists of 12 residues. Trimming shortened V by 7 bases and J by 5 bases, and 11 bases separated the two germline ends. The CDR3: CASTERGTEAFF. The CDR3 DNA reads as TGTGCCAGCACCGAGAGGGGAACTGAAGCTTTCTTT.

This clonotype was found a few times. The rearrangement links TRBV20-1 to TRBJ2-3; TRBD2 aligns across 8 bases. The CDR3 contains 16 residues. The ends lost 0 bases at V and 4 bases at J; junction bases unmatched: 9. Per the germline V gene, CDR1 is DFQATT and CDR2 is SNEGSKA (reference sequence). The CDR3 nucleotides are TGCAGTGCTAGAGAGATTGGGCTAGCGGGTGCAGATACGCAGTATTTT. Translated: CSAREIGLAGADTQYF.

V usage is TRBV4-2 and J usage is TRBJ2-7; 10 positions agree with TRBD2. The CDR3 totals 16 residues. V lost 3 bases, J lost 7 bases, and 12 bases stayed unmatched. Germline V gene lookup returns CDR1 LGHNA and CDR2 YNFKEQ. The CDR3 protein is CASSQNSGGPPNEQYF. The CDR3 region has the DNA TGTGCCAGCAGCCAGAATAGCGGGGGGCCCCCCAATGAGCAGTACTTC.

As concerns this clonotype: A much more abundant neighbour one base away suggests this may be a read error. This chain links TRBV5-1 with TRBJ2-4; no firm D call. The CDR3 has 13 residues. The V and J ends lost 1 base and 12 bases respectively, with 14 bases between them. Germline lookup yields CDR1 SGHRS and CDR2 YFSETQ. The CDR3 DNA reads as TGCGCCAGCAGCTTGTTAGGACCCTCCCATCAGTACTTC. Protein product: CASSLLGPSHQYF.

The rearrangement joins TRBV10-3 to TRBJ2-3, with a tentative D call TRBD1 (7 bases). Trimming removed 6 bases from V and 4 bases from J, with 14 bases in between. CDR1 is ENHRY and CDR2 is SYGVKD in the germline V gene. The length of the CDR3 is 14 residues. For the CDR3, the DNA is TGTGCCATCAGCCCGACAGGGAGGCCAGATACGCAGTATTTT. Translation: CAISPTGRPDTQYF.

The rearrangement uses TRBV25-1 and TRBJ1-4; TRBD1 aligns across 7 bases. CDR3 length: 15 residues. Germline CDR1 MGHDK, CDR2 SYGVNS. The trim removed 3 bases at V and 5 bases at J, leaving 6 bases unmatched. CDR3 bases: TGTGCCAGCAGTGATCCGGGACAGAGAAATGAAAAACTGTTTTTT. The encoded protein is CASSDPGQRNEKLFF.

This chain joins TRBV12-3 or TRBV12-4 and TRBJ2-2; perhaps D is TRBD1 or TRBD2 (5 bases each). The CDR3 spans 15 residues. V shed 3 bases and J shed 2 bases, with 10 bases lying between them. The CDR3 bases are TGTGCCAGCAGTTTCGGGACGAGTAACACCGGGGAGCTGTTTTTT. This gives the protein CASSFGTSNTGELFF.

This chain joins TRBV6-5 and TRBJ2-1, with TRBD2 identical over 8 bases. V was pared by 6 bases and J by 4 bases, with 8 bases of the junction left unmatched. The CDR3 has 15 residues. Germline V gives CDR1 MNHEY, CDR2 SVGAGI. The CDR3 loop reads CASSTGTRSYNEQFF. CDR3 DNA sequence: TGTGCCAGCAGCACAGGGACTAGGTCGTACAATGAGCAGTTCTTC.

Details on this clonotype: No conserved phenylalanine or tryptophan ends this CDR3, so it is likely a read error. This chain links TRBV12-3 or TRBV12-4 with TRBJ2-1; D remains ambiguous. Trimming left V 3 bases short and J 10 bases short, with 13 bases between. CDR3 length: 13 amino acids. CDR3 amino acids: CASSLVTPTEQFL. The DNA of the CDR3 is TGTGCCAGCAGTTTGGTCACCCCCACGGAGCAGTTCTTA.

Points on this clonotype: A much larger clone sits a single nucleotide away, making a read error possible. This chain joins TRBV10-3 and TRBJ2-5; D uncertain. The J call may be incorrect, as the DNA end agrees better with TRBJ2-7. Germline CDR1 ENHRY, CDR2 SYGVKD. CDR3 length equals 11 residues. CDR3 sequence reads: CAISNAYEQYF. CDR3 nucleotides: TGTGCCATCAGTAATGCCTACGAGCAGTACTTC.

This chain joins TRBV27 and TRBJ1-2; 7 bases align to TRBD1. Germline V gene data show CDR1 as MNHEY and CDR2 as SMNVEV (reference sequence). J lost 3 bases, V lost 3 bases, and 4 bases had no gene match. This CDR3 has 14 amino acids. As DNA, the CDR3 is TGTGCCAGCAGTTTTAGGGACAGTCACTATGGCTACACCTTC. Translation gives CASSFRDSHYGYTF.

This clonotype was recorded once. V is TRBV5-1 and J is TRBJ2-1; D tentatively fits TRBD1 or TRBD2 (6 bases each). Germline values: CDR1 SGHRS, CDR2 YFSETQ. The CDR3 runs to 14 residues. V was clipped by 3 bases and J by 2 bases, with 9 bases between them. DNA of the CDR3: TGCGCCAGCAGCTGGGGGGCCCCCTACAATGAGCAGTTCTTC. Its protein is CASSWGAPYNEQFF.

This clonotype was detected a few times. This CDR3 is CASSPRGTDQAETQYF. The CDR3 coding sequence is TGTGCCAGCAGCCCGAGGGGGACAGACCAAGCAGAGACCCAGTACTTC. The V and J genes are TRBV9 and TRBJ2-5; 7 bases line up with TRBD1. This CDR3 comprises 16 residues. Germline trimming cut 4 bases from V and 4 bases from J; bases unmatched to any gene: 13. Germline CDR1 reads SGDLS; CDR2 reads YYNGEE. The entire variable domain, with the rest obtained from reference TRBV9 and TRBJ2-5, is as follows: DSGVTQTPKHLITATGQRVTLRCSPRSGDLSVYWYQQSLDQGLQFLIQYYNGEERAKGNILERFSAQQFPDLHSELNLSSLELGDSALYFCASSPRGTDQAETQYFGPGTRLLVL.

In regard to this clonotype: An end of the junction does not agree with germline; a read error may underlie this. The chain has TRBV29-1 and TRBJ1-1, with D hard to call. The CDR3 has 13 amino acids. Looked up from germline, CDR1 is SQVTM and CDR2 is ANQGSEA. The CDR3 region has the DNA TGCAGCGGTGAAGGTACGATTAACACTGAAGCTTTCTTT. The encoded protein is CSGEGTINTEAFF.

The table lists this clonotype with a few counts. This chain uses TRBV24-1 with TRBJ1-1, with D possibly matching TRBD1 (6 bases). The CDR3 loop spans 13 amino acids. Germline loops: CDR1 KGHDR, CDR2 SFDVKD. V was shortened by 4 bases and J by 8 bases, with 13 bases between the two germline ends. The CDR3 region has the DNA TGTGCCACCAGTGACCAGGGGCTTGGGGAAGCTTTCTTT. It codes for CATSDQGLGEAFF.

This clonotype was observed a few times. The V gene is TRBV7-6, the J gene TRBJ2-1, with D tentatively TRBD2 (6 bases). The germline CDR1 and CDR2 sequences are SGHVS and FNYEAQ. V gave up 2 bases and J gave up 0 bases, with 17 bases separating them. The CDR3 sequence is 18 residues long. For the CDR3, the DNA is TGTGCCAGCAGCTTATGGAGTAACCTAGCGACCTCCTACAATGAGCAGTTCTTC. It specifies CASSLWSNLATSYNEQFF.

The chain uses TRBV7-9 and TRBJ1-2; the match to TRBD1 covers 8 bases. The CDR3 is 16 amino acids. V lost 4 bases and J lost 6; bases outside the gene matches: 13. The germline V gene has CDR1 SEHNR and CDR2 FQNEAQ (reference sequence). The CDR3 DNA reads as TGTGCCAGCAGCTACCCCTCCTCGGACAGGGCGCATGGCTACACCTTC. Translating it yields CASSYPSSDRAHGYTF.

The V and J genes are TRBV10-1 and TRBJ2-5; D call uncertain. V lost 2 bases to trimming and J lost 3 bases, with 10 bases between them. Per the germline V gene, CDR1 is WNHNN and CDR2 is SYGVQD (reference sequence). This CDR3 has 14 residues. Here the CDR3 DNA reads TGCGCCAGCAGTGAGATGCACGCCGAAGAGACCCAGTACTTC. It codes for CASSEMHAEETQYF.